This T cell receptor (beta chain) was identified in a study of cytomegalovirus exposure and HLA in healthy donors (dated by TCRdb to about 2017). Background on the whole study: An earlier analysis of fewer than 750 of the donors reported about 260 Gb of sequence data and 90 million to 120 million unique TCR beta sequences obtained from about 179 million T cells. An earlier analysis of several hundred of the donors applied high-throughput TCR beta sequencing to assess whether each TCR beta V gene segment acted as functional or pseudogenic. The study profiled the T cell repertoires of around 700 subjects by immunosequencing and related them to cytomegalovirus serostatus. A later genetic analysis used genome-wide SNP genotypes for about 60% of the 666 donors, treating that subset as a discovery cohort. In a later analysis, previously published TCR beta repertoires from 666 donors were re-analyzed and high-resolution HLA genotyping was added so that TCR occurrence patterns could be studied. Typing coverage varied by locus: roughly 629-640 donors for A, B, C, DRB1 and DQB1; more than 500 for DQA1; about 570 for DPA1; roughly 450 for DPB1. The later analysis used no new phenotypic data to find candidate immune exposures, relying instead on TCR beta sequences and their occurrence across donors. To predict cytomegalovirus infection status, the study combined high-throughput TCR immunosequencing, statistical association of individual TCRs with disease status, and machine learning. Besides the first cohort of 666 subjects, a separate validation cohort made up of roughly 130 different subjects was used. All discovery cohort repertoires had been generated using a single sequencing platform. Across about 380 genotyped donors of the cohort, an average of approximately 240,000 unique TCR beta nucleotide sequences per donor were sequenced, and approximately 17% of those sequences were non-productive. The study aimed to test whether signatures of past pathogen exposure could be identified by cataloging public T cell receptors. About 280 gigabases of sequencing data and around 85 million unique TCR sequences made up an early release that covered several hundred HLA-typed donors. Of the roughly 430 genotyped donors, 65% to 90% fell in the genetic ancestry cluster associated with self-reported Caucasian donors. Donor age, sex, ethnicity and CMV serostatus were compiled alongside the repertoire data. HLA typing included class I and class II loci at four-digit resolution. Roughly 5 DR-DQ haplotypes were treated as single units for association and clustering because of strong linkage in the cohort.

Results the study describes overall, beyond this receptor: Linkage disequilibrium might explain the correlated functional status among segregating V segments, but an unknown experimental factor could not be excluded. In a later analysis, HLA-associated TCR beta chains were found to be more clonally expanded and to have lower generation probabilities than equally common non-associated chains. Presence/absence analyses assumed roughly uniform sequencing depth across donors, an assumption that may not hold. This cohort had only TCR beta chains sequenced, and the lack of alpha or paired-chain data limited which features could be detected. In a later analysis, several top co-occurrence clusters were reported to appear linked to parvovirus B19, influenza, CMV and Epstein-Barr virus. In a later genetic analysis, a missense DCLRE1C variant was associated with V-gene and J-gene trimming of TCR beta chains, and the association was replicated in an independent cohort. In a later analysis, over 15,000 TCR beta sequences were associated with specific HLA alleles at a false discovery rate of 0.05. In a later genetic analysis, fewer N-insertions in productive TCRs were reported among donors in an Asian-associated ancestry cluster than the approximately 710-donor mean. A further reported finding was that TCR beta sequences accurately predicted the HLA-A and HLA-B alleles for most subjects in the first cohort. In vitro tests confirmed that a few of the cytomegalovirus-associated TCR beta chains recognize cytomegalovirus antigens. According to the authors, the approach could potentially be generalized to other disease states and immunological phenotypes. Broadly in line with IMGT annotations, most TCR beta V segments showed up in productive rearrangements about 87% or about 30% of the time in an earlier analysis of 587 of the donors. The 87-base-pair reads could not distinguish some IMGT-functional V segments, including TRBV6-2 and TRBV6-3, so those segments were excluded. The earlier analysis of around 600 of the donors excluded over 15 rarely observed V segments, including chromosome 9 orphons, because counts were too low. In the study, 150 to 200 TCR beta chains were listed as associated with cytomegalovirus. CMV serostatus was the only immune exposure information available for the cohort. In a later analysis, the rate of TCR association differed among HLA loci, with DRB1 alleles having the most associated TCRs and HLA-C alleles having the fewest. Cytomegalovirus status was reported to be diagnosed by the classifier with high specificity and sensitivity in both the original and validation cohorts. When HLA alleles, especially DR and DQ, strongly co-occurred, TCR associations were difficult to assign to individual alleles. In a later analysis, most CMV-associated TCR beta chains were found to appear HLA-restricted, with HLA associations seemingly driven largely by CMV exposure. Across donors, most TCR sequences were observed very rarely, whereas some public TCRs were present in many individuals. Because HLA typing was missing for some donors at each locus, association tests included only the typed subset. A group of highly shared sequence variants was considered likely to be a technical artifact of the sequencing pipeline.

The cohort was made up of roughly 670 healthy bone marrow donors. Cohort members were all nominally healthy when sampled, although unrecorded immune exposures were likely present. The donor was CMV seronegative and belonged to the group of 350 or so seronegative cohort members. Every donor gave a peripheral blood sample, and the peripheral blood mononuclear cells from that sample were used for TCR beta sequencing. The Qiagen DNeasy Blood Extraction Kit was used to extract genomic DNA from the blood cell samples. CDR1 and CDR2 are read off the germline V gene as MDHEN and SYDVKM. A distance of 17 bases separates the germline ends of V and J, which lose 1 base and 13 bases respectively. There are 14 amino acids in the CDR3, from cysteine to phenylalanine inclusive. Only the CDR3 region is kept as DNA, spanning 42 bases read in frame from base 1. With regard to this clone: What antigen it recognizes has not been identified. Base qualities are not at hand, and no much larger clone is one base apart.

The method was the immunoSEQ multiplex PCR assay. The multiplex PCR relied on a mix of 60 forward primers for TCR Vbeta segments and 13 reverse primers for TCR Jbeta segments. Amplification of the CDR3 region of rearranged TCR beta genes was performed with a multiplex PCR assay on genomic DNA. On the Illumina HiSeq System, the amplified TCR beta libraries were sequenced as 87-base-pair reads. Per the original workflow: In a later analysis, roughly 80 million unique TCR beta chains were counted across the 650 to 750 repertoires, and some 10 million of these chains were shared by at least two donors. To remove PCR and sequencing errors, raw reads were error-corrected and collapsed into unique sequences using a nearest-neighbor algorithm that merged closely related sequences. Alignment of CDR3 sequences to IMGT reference sequences was used to assign V, D and J gene segments. Each retained sequence needed at least a six-nucleotide match to both a V gene segment and a J gene segment. A rearrangement was called productive if the CDR3 had no stop codons and remained in frame with V and J, and every other rearrangement was called non-productive. Following IMGT convention, CDR3 was defined as the stretch from the second conserved V-encoded cysteine to the conserved J-encoded phenylalanine. The earlier analysis of about 530 of the donors excluded any sequence lacking an unambiguous match to a single V gene segment. In an earlier analysis of approximately 560 of the donors, a V segment was called functional when productive rearrangements were above 56.7%, and segregating when the standard deviation between donors exceeded 5%. To diagnose cytomegalovirus status from the catalog of TCR beta chain sequences, a statistical classification framework was built. In a later analysis, V and J genes were assigned by comparing TCR nucleotide sequences against IMGT/GENE-DB human TR gene sequences. In a later analysis, CDR3 sequences and most-parsimonious VDJ recombination scenarios were assigned using the TCRdist pipeline. In a later analysis, each TCR beta chain was defined by its CDR3 amino acid sequence together with its V-gene family, and reads without a unique V-gene family were excluded. As a way to deal with suspected cross-contamination and a sequencing artifact, a later analysis dropped approximately 590 nucleotide sequences that were highly shared and had low generation probability. For each public chain, a later analysis derived a clonal expansion index from normalized ranks of inferred template counts within each repertoire. Generation probabilities in a later analysis came from a VDJ recombination model fitted to out-of-frame rearrangements, and those results were checked against IGoR. Hypergeometric tests were used in a later analysis to score TCR-TCR, TCR-HLA and TCR-CMV co-occurrence, with a repertoire-size bias correction applied to the TCR pairs. False discovery rates were estimated in a later analysis by permuting HLA or CMV assignments 20 times. In a later analysis, co-occurring TCRs were grouped using DBSCAN, with TCRdist sequence similarity added in when clustering inside HLA-allele-positive subsets. Repertoires with fewer than 30,000 or more than 120,000 public chains were left out of co-occurrence clustering, as were five repertoires with anomalous nucleotide sharing. Not all clones reach the TCRdb copy of this immuneACCESS table, which keeps in-frame sequences only. Checked studies attribute under half of the gap to unresolved V genes and leave the rest unexplained. The DNA was the basis for D and trimming; V, J and clone size are from that table. The sample contains 100,000 to 150,000 clones, over 65% of them found a single time. Roughly 6.1% of the sample is taken by the ten largest.

The sequence came from a woman aged 40 to 50 in good health and CMV-seronegative. Material: PBMCs. Rearrangement joined TRBV28 to TRBJ2-1, with the D gene not confidently named. The DNA sequence follows: TGTGCCAGCAGTTTATATAGTCCGAGTCAAGCCCAGTTCTTC. Its product reads: CASSLYSPSQAQFF. Full variable domain (CDR3 extended with the reference TRBV28 and TRBJ2-1 proteins): DVKVTQSSRYLVKRTGEKVFLECVQDMDHENMFWYRQDPGLGLRLIYFSYDVKMKEKGDIPEGYSVSREKKERFSLILESASTNQTSMYLCASSLYSPSQAQFFGPGTRLTVL.